This T cell receptor beta chain was recorded in a study of blood T cell repertoires in COVID-19. Study-wide background: PBMCs, B-cell-depleted T cells, or T cells were the source of the cDNA or gDNA that made up the material.

Clones were sequenced by immunoSEQ multiplex PCR, and TCRdb holds only the in-frame ones, with some missing. The profile covers 200,000 to 250,000 clones, with 80% to 90% appearing a single time and more than 9% taken by the ten largest. V was pared by 7 bases and J by 8 bases, with 5 bases of the junction left unmatched. There are 12 residues in the CDR3. Germline values: CDR1 SQVTM, CDR2 ANQGSEA. The receptor was derived from a woman aged 80 or over with acute or convalescent COVID-19. This sequence joins TRBV29-1 and TRBJ1-2; the match to TRBD1 covers 12 bases. The specimen was peripheral blood. CDR3 region: CSGGQGAGGYTF. DNA for the CDR3: TGCAGCGGGGGACAGGGGGCGGGAGGCTACACCTTC.